The table lists the clone carrying this T cell receptor (beta chain) with a few counts. Its antigen is currently unknown. Treatment of the sample: approximately 9-day PBMC culture with coronavirus spike peptide pools or control peptides (ViraFEST assay). According to the study, CD4+ T cells from the unexposed donor were gathered ahead of the COVID-19 pandemic (2011-2018). The data belong to a study of vaccination and CD4 T cells after COVID-19. Turning to the study itself: The post-vaccine samples came a median approximately 70 days after dose two (range 14 to 241). Overlapping peptides of the spike proteins of SARS-CoV-2, HCoV-NL63, HCoV-OC43 and HCoV-229E were used for cell stimulation.

V was pared by 4 bases and J by 1 base, with 10 bases between. This CDR3 is built from 14 residues. Oncomine TCR Beta short-read sequencing was applied to DNA from cultured CD4+ T cells. TCRdb re-called the PCR reads with MiXCR, one entry per CDR3 protein. Here the sample spans more than 4,500 distinct CDR3 sequences, 41% being singletons. This sequence joins TRBV12-3 or TRBV12-4 and TRBJ1-2; TRBD1 is a possible D gene (6 bases). Sequenced: CD4+ T cells from blood, cultured in vitro. This clonotype originated in a human donor in good health. CDR3 coding DNA: TGTGCCAGCAGTTCCGGGGGCGATAACTATGGCTACACCTTC. It yields the protein CASSSGGDNYGYTF.